Detailed here is one T cell receptor (beta chain). Its specificity is not known. The data belong to a study of OX40 agonist ivuxolimab in advanced cancers. On the study more broadly: Dose-escalation patients were diagnosed with hepatocellular carcinoma, melanoma, renal cell cancer or head and neck cancer.

Study outcomes and limitations: The authors did not determine the antigen specificity of the expanded peripheral T cells. More expanded clones were found, on average, in CD8+ than in CD4+ T cells. Several nonresponders also turned out to have low normalized T-cell clonal expansion.

CDR1 is SGHTS and CDR2 is YDEGEE in the germline V gene. The CDR3 runs 10 residues. V lost 4 bases to trimming and J lost 6 bases, with 4 bases between them. Measured with immunoSEQ multiplex PCR; TCRdb has only the in-frame clones, and not every one. This sample has roughly 90,000 clones, with under 95% found just once. This TCR was recovered from an adult with an advanced solid tumor such as melanoma, head and neck, liver or kidney cancer. The source was CD4+ or CD8+ T cells sorted from blood, collected in a trial of the OX40 agonist ivuxolimab. The chain employs TRBV5-8 and TRBJ1-2, with D unclear. The CDR3 is CASSPNGYTF. The CDR3, as DNA: TGTGCCAGCAGCCCTAATGGCTACACCTTC. Based on the CDR3 plus reference TRBV5-8 and TRBJ1-2, the full variable domain is EAGVTQSPTHLIKTRGQQATLRCSPISGHTSVYWYQQALGLGLQFLLWYDEGEERNRGNFPPRFSGRQFPNYSSELNVNALELEDSALYLCASSPNGYTFGSGTRLTVV.